This record concerns one T cell receptor beta chain sequence. Via MiXCR, TCRdb re-called the RT-PCR reads, giving one row per CDR3 protein. Of fewer than 800,000 distinct CDR3 sequences in the sample, approximately 15% were seen once. This CDR3 is built from 12 residues. Trimming took off 2 bases at V and 8 bases at J, with 7 bases between the two ends. Germline CDR1 reads SGHRS; CDR2 reads YFSETQ. The sequenced sample was memory CD4+ T cells from blood. This clonotype was obtained from a female donor in good health, serving as a healthy control. The rearrangement joins TRBV5-1 to TRBJ1-4; D possibly corresponds to TRBD1 (5 bases). CDR3 sequence (DNA): TGCGCCAGCAGCTTCAACAGGGAAAAACTGTTTTTT. Protein sequence: CASSFNREKLFF. Together with reference TRBV5-1 and TRBJ1-4, the CDR3 gives the full variable domain: KAGVTQTPRYLIKTRGQQVTLSCSPISGHRSVSWYQQTPGQGLQFLFEYFSETQRNKGNFPGRFSGRQFSNSRSEMNVSTLELGDSALYLCASSFNREKLFFGSGTQLSVL.